This T cell receptor (beta chain) was captured in a study of healthy donors' naive CD4 and CD8 T cells. Findings and caveats of the study: Possible naive T cell homeostatic proliferation bias remained unaddressed.

CDR1 and CDR2 (germline): SGHRS, YFSETQ. V was pared by 0 bases and J by 2 bases, with 12 bases between. The CDR3 totals 15 residues. Starting from around 500 ng of total RNA, TCR libraries were made with linear amplification. In the source study's methods: Roughly five healthy donors contributed about 81,000 sequenced TCR alpha transcripts. TCRdb ran MiXCR on the reads and lists one entry per CDR3 protein. Clone size and V and J calls follow TCRdb, not the original study. The sample records around 200,000 distinct CDR3 sequences, over 60% being singletons. On this clonotype: Antigen: not known.

What was sequenced was naive CD4+ and CD8+ T cells sorted from blood, pooled from several donors. The rearrangement links TRBV5-1 to TRBJ2-7; D possibly corresponds to TRBD2 (5 bases). The source is a pool of human donors in good health; the sample pools cells from several healthy donors. For the CDR3, the DNA is TGCGCCAGCAGCTTGGTTGGGAGACTTACCTACGAGCAGTACTTC. It is translated as CASSLVGRLTYEQYF.